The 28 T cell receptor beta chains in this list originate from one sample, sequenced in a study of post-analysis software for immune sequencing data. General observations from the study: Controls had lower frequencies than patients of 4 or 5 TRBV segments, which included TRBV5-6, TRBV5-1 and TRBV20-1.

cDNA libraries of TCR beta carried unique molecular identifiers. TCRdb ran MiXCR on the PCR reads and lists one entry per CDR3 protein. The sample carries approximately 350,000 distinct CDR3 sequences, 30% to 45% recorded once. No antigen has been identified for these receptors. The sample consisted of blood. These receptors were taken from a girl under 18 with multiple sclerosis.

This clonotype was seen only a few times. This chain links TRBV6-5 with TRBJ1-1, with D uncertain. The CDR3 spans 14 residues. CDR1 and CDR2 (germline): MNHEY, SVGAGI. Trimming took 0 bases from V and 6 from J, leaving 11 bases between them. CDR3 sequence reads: CASSYSHRFPEAFF. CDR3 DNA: TGTGCCAGCAGTTACTCCCACAGATTCCCTGAAGCTTTCTTT.

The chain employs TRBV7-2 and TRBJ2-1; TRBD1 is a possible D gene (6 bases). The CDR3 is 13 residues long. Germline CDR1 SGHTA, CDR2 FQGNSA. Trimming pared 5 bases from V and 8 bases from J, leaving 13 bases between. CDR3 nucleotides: TGTGCCAGCAGCCCCCCAACAGGGCATGAGCAGTTCTTC. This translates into CASSPPTGHEQFF.

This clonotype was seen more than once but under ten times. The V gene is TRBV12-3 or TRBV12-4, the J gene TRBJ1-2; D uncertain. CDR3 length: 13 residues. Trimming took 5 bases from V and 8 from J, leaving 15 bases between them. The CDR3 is CASSPGAIGGYTF. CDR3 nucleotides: TGTGCCAGCAGTCCCGGCGCGATTGGAGGCTACACCTTC.

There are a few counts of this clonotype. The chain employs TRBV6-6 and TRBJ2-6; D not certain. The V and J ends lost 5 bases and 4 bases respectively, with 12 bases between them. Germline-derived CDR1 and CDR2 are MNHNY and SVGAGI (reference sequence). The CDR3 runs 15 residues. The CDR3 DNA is TGTGCCAGCAGTCGATCGGTGGGAGGGGCCAACGTCCTGACTTTC. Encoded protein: CASSRSVGGANVLTF.

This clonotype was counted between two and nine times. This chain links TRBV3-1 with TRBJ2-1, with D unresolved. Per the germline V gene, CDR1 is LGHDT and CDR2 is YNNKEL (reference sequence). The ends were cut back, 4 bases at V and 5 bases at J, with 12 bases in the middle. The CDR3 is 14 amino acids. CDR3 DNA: TGTGCCAGCAGCCGTGACCTGCTAAACAATGAGCAGTTCTTC. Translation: CASSRDLLNNEQFF.

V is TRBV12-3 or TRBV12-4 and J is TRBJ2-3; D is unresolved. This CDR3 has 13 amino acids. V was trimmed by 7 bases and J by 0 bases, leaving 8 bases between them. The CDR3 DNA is TGTGCCAGCACCCTACCGAGCACAGATACGCAGTATTTT. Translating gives CASTLPSTDTQYF.

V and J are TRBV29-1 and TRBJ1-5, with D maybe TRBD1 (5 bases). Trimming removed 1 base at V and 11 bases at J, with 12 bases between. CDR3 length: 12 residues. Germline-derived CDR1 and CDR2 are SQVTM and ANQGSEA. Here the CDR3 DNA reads TGCAGCGTTGAAGTTCCGGGGGGAGCCCAGCATTTT. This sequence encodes CSVEVPGGAQHF.

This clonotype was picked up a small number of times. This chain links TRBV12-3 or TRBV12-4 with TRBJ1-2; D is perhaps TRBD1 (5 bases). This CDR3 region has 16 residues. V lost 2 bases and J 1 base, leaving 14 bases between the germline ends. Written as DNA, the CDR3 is TGTGCCAGCAGTTTATTAGCAGGGCTCCATAACTATGGCTACACCTTC. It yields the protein CASSLLAGLHNYGYTF.

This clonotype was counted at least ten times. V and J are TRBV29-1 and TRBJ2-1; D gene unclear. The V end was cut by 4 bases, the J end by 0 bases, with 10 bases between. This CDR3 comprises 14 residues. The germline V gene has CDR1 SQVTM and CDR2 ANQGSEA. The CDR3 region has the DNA TGCAGCGTTGTCGCCACCAGCTCCTACAATGAGCAGTTCTTC. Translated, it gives CSVVATSSYNEQFF.

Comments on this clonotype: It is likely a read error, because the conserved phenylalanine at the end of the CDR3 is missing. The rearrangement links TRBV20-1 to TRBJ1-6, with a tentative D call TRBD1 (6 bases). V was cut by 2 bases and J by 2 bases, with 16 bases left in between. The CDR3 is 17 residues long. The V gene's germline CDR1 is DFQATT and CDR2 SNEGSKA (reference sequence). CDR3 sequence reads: CSARPRGGRPYNSPLHL. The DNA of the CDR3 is TGCAGTGCTAGACCCAGGGGAGGGCGCCCCTATAATTCACCCCTCCACCTT.

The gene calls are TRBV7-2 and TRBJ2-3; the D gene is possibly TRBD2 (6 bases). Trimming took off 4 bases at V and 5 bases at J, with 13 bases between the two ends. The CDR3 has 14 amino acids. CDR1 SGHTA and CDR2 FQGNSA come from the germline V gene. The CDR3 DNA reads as TGTGCCAGCAGCTCGGACGGGAGAGGAGATACGCAGTATTTT. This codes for CASSSDGRGDTQYF.

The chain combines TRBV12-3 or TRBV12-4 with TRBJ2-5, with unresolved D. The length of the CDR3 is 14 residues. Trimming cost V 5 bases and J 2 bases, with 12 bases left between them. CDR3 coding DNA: TGTGCCAGCAGTCAGACATACCAACAAGAGACCCAGTACTTC. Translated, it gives CASSQTYQQETQYF.

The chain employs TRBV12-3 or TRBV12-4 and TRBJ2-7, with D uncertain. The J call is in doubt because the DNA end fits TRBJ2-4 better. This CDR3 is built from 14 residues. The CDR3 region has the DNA TGTGCCAGCAGTTTGGCGTCGGGCGTGAACATTCAGTACTTC. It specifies CASSLASGVNIQYF.

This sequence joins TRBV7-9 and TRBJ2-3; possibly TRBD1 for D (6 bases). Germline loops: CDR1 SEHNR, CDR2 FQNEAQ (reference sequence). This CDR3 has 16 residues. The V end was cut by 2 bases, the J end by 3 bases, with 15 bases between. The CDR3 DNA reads TGTGCCAGCAGCTTACTCGGTCAGGGGATTACAGATACGCAGTATTTT. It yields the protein CASSLLGQGITDTQYF.

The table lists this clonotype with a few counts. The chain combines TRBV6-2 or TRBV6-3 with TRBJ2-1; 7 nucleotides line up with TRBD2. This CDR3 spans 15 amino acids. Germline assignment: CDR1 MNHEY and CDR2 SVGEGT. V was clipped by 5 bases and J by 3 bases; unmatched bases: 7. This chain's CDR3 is CASSRLAVNYNEQFF. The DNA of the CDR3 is TGTGCCAGCAGTCGCCTAGCGGTTAACTACAATGAGCAGTTCTTC.

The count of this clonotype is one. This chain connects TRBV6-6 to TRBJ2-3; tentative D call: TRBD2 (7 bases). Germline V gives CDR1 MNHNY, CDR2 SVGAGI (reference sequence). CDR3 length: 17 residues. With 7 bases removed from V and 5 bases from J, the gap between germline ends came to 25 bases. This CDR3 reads CASTIPGGGGGEDTQYF. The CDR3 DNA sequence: TGTGCCAGCACCATTCCCGGAGGGGGGGGCGGGGAAGATACGCAGTATTTT.

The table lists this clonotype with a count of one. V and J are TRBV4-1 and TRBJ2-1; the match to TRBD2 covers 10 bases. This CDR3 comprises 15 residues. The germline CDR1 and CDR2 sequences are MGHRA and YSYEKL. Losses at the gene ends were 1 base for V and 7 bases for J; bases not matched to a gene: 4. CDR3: CASSQAAGGVNEQFF. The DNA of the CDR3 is TGCGCCAGCAGCCAAGCAGCGGGGGGGGTTAATGAGCAGTTCTTC.

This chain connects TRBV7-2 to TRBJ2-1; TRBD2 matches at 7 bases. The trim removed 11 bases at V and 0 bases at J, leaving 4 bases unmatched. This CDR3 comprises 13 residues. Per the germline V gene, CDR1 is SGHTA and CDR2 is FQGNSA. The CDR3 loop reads CALGGGSYNEQFF. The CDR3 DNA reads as TGTGCCCTGGGGGGGGGCTCCTACAATGAGCAGTTCTTC.

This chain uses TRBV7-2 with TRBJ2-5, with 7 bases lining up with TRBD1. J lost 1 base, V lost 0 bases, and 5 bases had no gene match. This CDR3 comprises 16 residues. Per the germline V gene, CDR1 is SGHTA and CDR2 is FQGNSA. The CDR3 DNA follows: TGTGCCAGCAGCTTAGCTCCGGGACAGATCCAAGAGACCCAGTACTTC. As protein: CASSLAPGQIQETQYF.

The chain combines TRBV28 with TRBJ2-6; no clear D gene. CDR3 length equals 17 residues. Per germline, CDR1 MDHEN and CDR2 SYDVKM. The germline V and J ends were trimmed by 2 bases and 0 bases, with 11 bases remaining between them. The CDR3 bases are TGTGCCAGCAGTTTACAAGGGTTCCGCTCTGGGGCCAACGTCCTGACTTTC. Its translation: CASSLQGFRSGANVLTF.

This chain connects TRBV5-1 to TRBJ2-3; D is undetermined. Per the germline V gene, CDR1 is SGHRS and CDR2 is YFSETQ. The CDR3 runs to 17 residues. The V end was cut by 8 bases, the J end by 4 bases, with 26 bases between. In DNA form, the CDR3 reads TGCGCCAGTACCCTCGCCTGGCCCTCCTCTTATTCAGATACGCAGTATTTT. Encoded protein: CASTLAWPSSYSDTQYF.

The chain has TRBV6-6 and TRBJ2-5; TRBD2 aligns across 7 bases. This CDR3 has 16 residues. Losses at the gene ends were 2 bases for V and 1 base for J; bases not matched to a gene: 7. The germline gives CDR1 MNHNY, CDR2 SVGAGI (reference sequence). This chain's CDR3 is CASSYPGLHLQETQYF. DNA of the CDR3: TGTGCCAGCAGTTACCCGGGACTACACCTCCAAGAGACCCAGTACTTC.

This CDR3 is CASSPHPQGAGYGYTF. The CDR3 coding sequence is TGTGCCAGCAGCCCTCACCCACAGGGGGCTGGGTATGGCTACACCTTC. This sequence joins TRBV7-3 and TRBJ1-2, with 9 nucleotides matching TRBD1. Looked up from germline, CDR1 is SGHTA and CDR2 is FQGTGA. This CDR3 has 16 residues. Germline trimming cut 5 bases from V and 5 bases from J; bases unmatched to any gene: 12.

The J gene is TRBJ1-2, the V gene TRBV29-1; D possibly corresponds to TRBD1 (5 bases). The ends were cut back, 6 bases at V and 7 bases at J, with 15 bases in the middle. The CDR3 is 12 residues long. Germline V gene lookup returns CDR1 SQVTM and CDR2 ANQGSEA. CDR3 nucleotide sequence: TGCAGCGTCGGCGCCCCGCAGGGTGGCTACACCTTC. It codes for CSVGAPQGGYTF. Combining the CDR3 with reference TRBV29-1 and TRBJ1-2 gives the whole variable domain SAVISQKPSRDICQRGTSLTIQCQVDSQVTMMFWYRQQPGQSLTLIATANQGSEATYESGFVIDKFPISRPNLTFSTLTVSNMSPEDSSIYLCSVGAPQGGYTFGSGTRLTVV.

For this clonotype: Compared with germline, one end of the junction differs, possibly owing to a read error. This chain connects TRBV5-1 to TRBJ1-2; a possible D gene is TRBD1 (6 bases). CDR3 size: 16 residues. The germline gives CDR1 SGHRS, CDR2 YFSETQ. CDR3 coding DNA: TGCGCCGGCAGCTTGGCCCCAGGGGCACAGACCTATGGCTACACCTTC. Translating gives CAGSLAPGAQTYGYTF.

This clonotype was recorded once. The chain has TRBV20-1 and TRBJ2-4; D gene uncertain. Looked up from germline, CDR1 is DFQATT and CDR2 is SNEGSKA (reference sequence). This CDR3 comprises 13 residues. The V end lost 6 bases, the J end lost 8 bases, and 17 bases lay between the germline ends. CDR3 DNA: TGCAGTGCCCTGGCTCTGGCCCAAGACATTCAGTACTTC. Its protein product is CSALALAQDIQYF.

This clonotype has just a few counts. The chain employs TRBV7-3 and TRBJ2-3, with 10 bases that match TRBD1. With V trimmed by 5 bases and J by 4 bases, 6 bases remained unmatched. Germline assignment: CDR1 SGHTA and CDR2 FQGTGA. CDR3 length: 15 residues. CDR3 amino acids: CASSRTGGMADTQYF. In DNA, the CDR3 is TGTGCCAGCAGCCGGACAGGGGGTATGGCAGATACGCAGTATTTT.

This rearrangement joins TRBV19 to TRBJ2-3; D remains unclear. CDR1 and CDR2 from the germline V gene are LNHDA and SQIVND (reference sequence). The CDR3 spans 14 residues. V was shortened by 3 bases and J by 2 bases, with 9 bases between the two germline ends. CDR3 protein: CASSIHRHTDTQYF. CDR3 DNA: TGTGCCAGTAGTATCCACCGACACACAGATACGCAGTATTTT.